A single sample gave rise to the 21 T cell receptor beta chains below, sequenced in a study of blood T cell repertoires in COVID-19. Produced via immunoSEQ multiplex PCR; TCRdb's table is partial and in-frame only. The sample shows roughly 160,000 clones, approximately 74% of them seen only once. The sample taken for sequencing was peripheral blood. These receptors all stem from a woman older than 75 with acute or convalescent COVID-19.

This clone was found a few times. The rearrangement links TRBV28 to TRBJ1-1; D ambiguous. Deletions cut 4 bases from V and 0 bases from J, with 12 bases between. This CDR3 is built from 15 residues. From germline, CDR1 is MDHEN and CDR2 SYDVKM. The CDR3 sequence: CASSSRVIMNTEAFF. CDR3 DNA: TGTGCCAGCAGTTCCCGAGTTATTATGAACACTGAAGCTTTCTTT. The variable domain in full, completed from reference TRBV28 and TRBJ1-1, reads DVKVTQSSRYLVKRTGEKVFLECVQDMDHENMFWYRQDPGLGLRLIYFSYDVKMKEKGDIPEGYSVSREKKERFSLILESASTNQTSMYLCASSSRVIMNTEAFFGQGTRLTVV.

The rearrangement joins TRBV29-1 to TRBJ2-1, with D unresolved. V was clipped by 6 bases and J by 9 bases, with 12 bases between them. The CDR3 runs 11 residues. In germline, CDR1 is SQVTM, CDR2 ANQGSEA. In nucleotides, the CDR3 is TGCAGCGTAGAGAGGCATAGTGAGCAGTTCTTC. Its translation: CSVERHSEQFF.

In this sample, this clone turned up once. The J gene is TRBJ2-7, the V gene TRBV19, with D possibly matching TRBD1 (7 bases). Deletions cut 4 bases from V and 0 bases from J, with 19 bases between. The V gene's germline CDR1 is LNHDA and CDR2 SQIVND (reference sequence). This CDR3 spans 17 amino acids. CDR3 sequence reads: CASSTGGQRVFSYEQYF. DNA for the CDR3: TGTGCCAGTAGTACCGGGGGACAGAGAGTTTTCTCCTACGAGCAGTACTTC.

The chain couples TRBV9 to TRBJ2-1, with D perhaps matching TRBD2 (6 bases). This CDR3 region has 17 residues. The V and J ends lost 0 bases and 0 bases respectively, with 13 bases between them. CDR1 and CDR2 (germline): SGDLS, YYNGEE. CDR3 DNA: TGTGCCAGCAGCGTAGGGGCGGGGCTGAGCTCCTACAATGAGCAGTTCTTC. It specifies CASSVGAGLSSYNEQFF.

The chain links TRBV9 to TRBJ2-6; 9 bases agree with TRBD1. Germline-derived CDR1 and CDR2 are SGDLS and YYNGEE. V shed 3 bases, J shed 1 base, and the junction held 11 bases outside the gene matches. This CDR3 has 19 amino acids. CDR3 region: CASSAARDRVLSGANVLTF. Here the CDR3 DNA reads TGTGCCAGCAGCGCAGCCCGGGACAGGGTCCTTTCTGGGGCCAACGTCCTGACTTTC.

This clone came up a few times. V and J are TRBV7-6 and TRBJ2-2, with 9 bases lining up with TRBD2. Germline lookup yields CDR1 SGHVS and CDR2 FNYEAQ. The trim removed 1 base at V and 1 base at J, leaving 7 bases unmatched. The CDR3 extends over 18 amino acids. The CDR3 DNA reads as TGTGCCAGCAGCTTAGAGCCTAGCGGGATTGGGAACACCGGGGAGCTGTTTTTT. It yields the protein CASSLEPSGIGNTGELFF.

DNA for the CDR3: TGTGCCAGCAGTTCAGGAAATCCCTACGAGCAGTACTTC. Encoded protein: CASSSGNPYEQYF. V is TRBV6-2 or TRBV6-3 and J is TRBJ2-7; D ambiguous. The CDR3 contains 13 residues. V gave up 4 bases and J gave up 2 bases, with 9 bases separating them. The germline V gene has CDR1 MNHEY and CDR2 SVGEGT.

CDR3 in DNA: TGTGCCAGCAGCTTAGCAGGGGTCCCCACAGATACGCAGTATTTT. Amino acids: CASSLAGVPTDTQYF. V is TRBV7-6 and J is TRBJ2-3; tentatively, D is TRBD1 (5 bases). V shed 0 bases and J shed 2 bases, with 9 bases lying between them. In germline, CDR1 is SGHVS, CDR2 FNYEAQ. CDR3 size: 15 residues.

Here the CDR3 DNA reads TGTGCCAGCATCCTTTCCTCCCTAACTCGAAACACCATATATTTT. It translates to CASILSSLTRNTIYF. The genes are TRBV7-9 and TRBJ1-3; D ambiguous. This CDR3 has 15 residues. The V and J ends lost 7 bases and 5 bases respectively, with 18 bases between them. Germline CDR1 is SEHNR and CDR2 is FQNEAQ (reference sequence).

The CDR3 here is CASRPGQGSRSQHF. As DNA, the CDR3 is TGTGCCAGCAGGCCCGGACAGGGAAGTAGGTCCCAGCATTTT. The J gene is TRBJ1-5, the V gene TRBV6-5; 8 bases match TRBD1. V was pared by 6 bases and J by 11 bases, with 12 bases of the junction left unmatched. Germline lookup yields CDR1 MNHEY and CDR2 SVGAGI. The CDR3 extends over 14 amino acids.

This chain joins TRBV28 and TRBJ1-5; possible D gene TRBD1, 6 bases. Trimming left V 6 bases short and J 3 bases short, with 18 bases between. The CDR3 contains 16 residues. Looked up from germline, CDR1 is MDHEN and CDR2 is SYDVKM. CDR3 DNA: TGTGCCAGCAGCTTACGCCTTTGGACAGACAATCAGCCCCAGCATTTT. This gives the protein CASSLRLWTDNQPQHF.

The gene calls are TRBV4-1 and TRBJ1-4; D might be TRBD1 (5 bases). The CDR3 sequence is 18 residues long. From germline, CDR1 is MGHRA and CDR2 YSYEKL. V gave up 2 bases and J gave up 5 bases, with 21 bases separating them. CDR3 sequence: CASSQFPGHLRGNEKLFF. The CDR3 DNA is TGCGCCAGCAGCCAATTCCCGGGCCATCTAAGGGGAAATGAAAAACTGTTTTTT.

This sequence joins TRBV9 and TRBJ1-3; TRBD1 aligns across 7 bases. Germline CDR1 SGDLS, CDR2 YYNGEE. CDR3 length equals 17 residues. The J segment lost 0 bases and the V segment lost 4 bases, leaving 10 bases of the junction unmatched. CDR3 bases: TGTGCCAGCAGCCTCCGCGGACAGGCATTCTCTGGAAACACCATATATTTT. Its translation: CASSLRGQAFSGNTIYF.

The chain uses TRBV7-8 and TRBJ2-1; unclear D gene. V was shortened by 1 base and J by 7 bases, with 8 bases between the two germline ends. CDR1 and CDR2 from the germline V gene are SGHVS and FQNEAQ. This CDR3 has 13 residues. The CDR3 loop is CASSLVSANEQFF. The CDR3 region has the DNA TGTGCCAGCAGCTTAGTATCCGCGAATGAGCAGTTCTTC.

This clone was seen a single time. This rearrangement joins TRBV7-9 to TRBJ2-1; 11 nucleotides agree with TRBD2. Unmatched junction bases numbered 9, after V lost 5 bases and J lost 9 bases. Germline CDR1 and CDR2: SEHNR and FQNEAQ (reference sequence). The CDR3 has 15 amino acids. CDR3 nucleotide sequence: TGTGCCAGCAGCCTTCCAGGGCTAGCGGGAGGTGAGCAGTTCTTC. Translated: CASSLPGLAGGEQFF.

The chain is built from TRBV6-1 and TRBJ1-5; 9 bases line up with TRBD1. The CDR3 covers 17 residues. Losses at the gene ends were 4 bases for V and 0 bases for J; bases not matched to a gene: 7. Germline V gene data show CDR1 as MNHNS and CDR2 as SASEGT. In DNA, the CDR3 is TGTGCCAGCAGTGGGGGGACAGGGCCTAATAGCAATCAGCCCCAGCATTTT. It yields the protein CASSGGTGPNSNQPQHF.

V gene TRBV10-3 combines with J gene TRBJ2-7, with D possibly TRBD1 on 5 matching bases. The V end was cut by 4 bases, the J end by 4 bases, with 14 bases between. In germline, CDR1 is ENHRY, CDR2 SYGVKD. The CDR3 sequence is 14 residues long. The CDR3 nucleotides are TGTGCCATCAGTGGAGGCCAGGGCAATTACGAGCAGTACTTC. Protein: CAISGGQGNYEQYF.

The CDR3 DNA is TGTGCCACCAGTGATTCGACGGGACAGGGGGATATCTATGGCTACACCTTC. As protein: CATSDSTGQGDIYGYTF. The chain is built from TRBV24-1 and TRBJ1-2, with TRBD1 matching over 11 bases. The V segment lost 2 bases and the J segment 4 bases; nucleotides outside the gene matches: 8. CDR3 size: 17 residues. CDR1 is KGHDR and CDR2 is SFDVKD in the germline V gene.

This chain connects TRBV11-3 to TRBJ2-1; D is perhaps TRBD1 (5 bases). Germline V gene lookup returns CDR1 SGHNT and CDR2 YENEEA. Trimming shortened V by 8 bases and J by 8 bases, and 22 bases separated the two germline ends. The CDR3 spans 15 residues. The CDR3 bases are TGTGCCAGCTCTATTAGGAAGTTGGGGCGCGATGAGCAGTTCTTC. Its translation is CASSIRKLGRDEQFF.

V usage is TRBV7-9 and J usage is TRBJ2-7; D possibly corresponds to TRBD1 (5 bases). The V end was cut by 1 base, the J end by 6 bases, with 13 bases between. Germline V CDR1 and CDR2: SEHNR, FQNEAQ (reference sequence). This CDR3 spans 14 amino acids. Here the CDR3 reads CASSLDRRLAEQYF. CDR3 nucleotide sequence: TGTGCCAGCAGCTTAGACAGGCGGCTCGCCGAGCAGTACTTC.

The chain is built from TRBV30 and TRBJ2-3, with TRBD2 matching 14 bases. CDR1 GTSNPN and CDR2 SVGIG come from the germline V gene (reference sequence). V trimming: 7 bases; J trimming: 4 bases; junction bases outside the gene matches: 7. This CDR3 has 15 amino acids. CDR3 sequence: CASQGLAGVADTQYF. The DNA of the CDR3 is TGTGCCTCACAGGGACTAGCGGGAGTGGCAGATACGCAGTATTTT.